This paragraph reports one TCR beta chain. Antigen: not known. This specimen comes from a study of OX40 agonist ivuxolimab in advanced cancers. Study as a whole: Treatment of patients was with ivuxolimab, an agonistic anti-OX40 (CD134) antibody. Regarding the study as a whole: Mean expanded clone counts were higher in CD8+ than CD4+ T cells. Low normalized clonal expansion also occurred in some nonresponding patients.

This table comes from immunoSEQ multiplex PCR, and its TCRdb copy is limited to in-frame clones, with some not included. The data show 15,000 to 25,000 clones, about four fifths seen once. Trimming shortened V by 3 bases and J by 7 bases, and 19 bases separated the two germline ends. This CDR3 spans 16 amino acids. The germline V gene encodes CDR1 MNHEY and CDR2 SMNVEV (reference sequence). Patients were ineligible given autoimmune disease history or systemic immunosuppression. The rearrangement joins TRBV27 to TRBJ2-1, with D perhaps TRBD1 or TRBD2 (7 bases each). The sample in question was CD4+ or CD8+ T cells sorted from blood, obtained in a trial of the OX40 agonist ivuxolimab. This sequence was found in an adult with an advanced solid tumor such as melanoma, head and neck, liver or kidney cancer. The CDR3 region is CASSFPGQPGRNEQFF. CDR3 bases: TGTGCCAGCAGTTTCCCGGGACAGCCCGGGAGGAATGAGCAGTTCTTC.